The next 4 T cell receptor beta chains were all read from a single sample in a study of CD8 T cells in ankylosing spondylitis. Broader study findings: There was a TCR beta motif, made of eight highly homologous variants, that appeared characteristic of ankylosing spondylitis blood.

Each CDR3 protein is one row after TCRdb ran MiXCR on the 5' RACE reads. The table lists a few hundred thousand distinct CDR3 sequences, 17% of them singletons. No antigens are known for them. The sequencing input was blood, either unsorted or a sorted T cell fraction (not recorded which). These receptors were collected from a male donor with ankylosing spondylitis.

This clonotype was observed a few times. V is TRBV28 and J is TRBJ2-1; no definite D call. The ends were cut back, 3 bases at V and 12 bases at J, with 15 bases in the middle. Germline V lookup: CDR1 MDHEN, CDR2 SYDVKM. The CDR3 length is 13 residues. The CDR3 loop reads CASSFGNGGSQFF. The CDR3 DNA sequence: TGTGCCAGCAGTTTTGGGAACGGTGGATCGCAGTTCTTC.

This clonotype has at least ten counts. This rearrangement joins TRBV20-1 to TRBJ2-7; weak D call: TRBD2 (5 bases). The V and J ends lost 6 bases and 0 bases respectively, with 9 bases between them. CDR1 and CDR2 (germline): DFQATT, SNEGSKA (reference sequence). This CDR3 region has 12 residues. CDR3 in DNA: TGCAGTGCCCAGCGGAGCTCCTACGAGCAGTACTTC. Its protein is CSAQRSSYEQYF.

The chain employs TRBV20-1 and TRBJ2-1; maybe TRBD1 (5 bases). CDR3 length equals 13 residues. Germline CDR1 and CDR2: DFQATT and SNEGSKA (reference sequence). Trimming pared 3 bases from V and 4 bases from J, leaving 10 bases between. The CDR3 DNA is TGCAGTGCTAGGACTGACAGTTACAATGAGCAGTTCTTC. Translating gives CSARTDSYNEQFF.

V is TRBV7-9 and J is TRBJ1-3; a possible D gene is TRBD1 (5 bases). The length of the CDR3 is 15 residues. From germline, CDR1 is SEHNR and CDR2 FQNEAQ (reference sequence). Between the trimmed V and J ends, which lost 5 bases and 0 bases, there was a span of 11 bases. The CDR3 DNA reads TGTGCCAGCAGCCCGCAGGGTCTCTCTGGAAACACCATATATTTT. As protein: CASSPQGLSGNTIYF.